This section outlines one T cell receptor (beta chain) sequence together with its context. Clones were read by immunoSEQ multiplex PCR, and TCRdb kept only the in-frame ones, dropping some. The top ten hold over 4.5% of the sample, which has approximately 120,000 clones, around 88% seen once. Per the germline V gene, CDR1 is LGHNA and CDR2 is YNFKEQ. V lost 1 base and J 1 base, leaving 8 bases between the germline ends. This CDR3 has 15 amino acids. This entry belongs to a study of blood T cell repertoires in COVID-19. Across the whole study: Sources were T cells, B-cell-depleted T cells, or PBMCs; the material itself was cDNA or gDNA.

The sequenced material came from peripheral blood. This TCR was recovered from a human donor in a cohort sampled during active COVID-19. The V call is TRBV4-2, the J call TRBJ2-1, with D maybe TRBD1 (6 bases). CDR3 nucleotide sequence: TGTGCCAGCAGCCAAGGACAGGCGTCCTACAATGAGCAGTTCTTC. This translates into CASSQGQASYNEQFF.